This T cell receptor (beta chain) was recorded in a study of blood T cell repertoires in COVID-19. Assay used: immunoSEQ multiplex PCR; TCRdb lists only in-frame clones, some missing. The data hold fewer than 250,000 clones, with around 84% observed a single time. Each participant's cohort was designated according to participant-reported clinical history. This CDR3 contains 17 residues. Germline V CDR1 and CDR2: SGHTA, FQGNSA. V gave up 1 base and J gave up 6 bases, with 19 bases separating them. The specimen sequenced was PBMCs or T cells enriched from blood (not recorded which). The chain carries TRBV7-2 and TRBJ1-5; the D gene is possibly TRBD1 (6 bases). The sequence derives from a woman in her thirties or forties with acute COVID-19. The CDR3 spells CASSLDRRAGAGQPQHF. The CDR3 bases are TGTGCCAGCAGCTTAGATCGACGGGCAGGGGCGGGTCAGCCCCAGCATTTT.